Each of the 20 T cell receptor beta chains below was sequenced from the same sample in a study of blood T cells in healthy people across ages (dated by TCRdb to the mid-2010s). To prepare the library, 5' RACE was applied. The reads were generated on an Illumina HiSeq 2500. A second PCR of 7 to 11 cycles was performed with a sample-barcoded 5' primer and a J-beta primer mix. TCRdb reanalyzed the raw reads on its own, using fastp at Q25 for trimming and MiXCR for clone calling, and kept in-frame beta chains. Rows with one shared CDR3 protein collapse into an entry with the most common genes and DNA. The table for this sample lists approximately 780,000 distinct CDR3 sequences; roughly 25% of them were counted only once. Of the sample, over 2.5% falls within the top ten clones. The data were also submitted as part of a second study, on T cells of mothers and their children.

The source material was blood. The receptors originated from a boy aged 5 to 17 in good health.

This clonotype was detected a few times. V and J are TRBV5-1 and TRBJ2-1, with 11 bases fitting TRBD2. This CDR3 contains 15 residues. V was pared by 4 bases and J by 5 bases, with 5 bases of the junction left unmatched. The germline CDR1 and CDR2 sequences are SGHRS and YFSETQ. DNA for the CDR3: TGCGCCAGCAGCACACTAGCGGGGGCCCACAATGAGCAGTTCTTC. Amino acid sequence: CASSTLAGAHNEQFF.

The chain's CDR3 is CASSGGQGSTDTQYF. The CDR3 nucleotides read TGTGCCAGCAGCGGGGGACAGGGAAGCACAGATACGCAGTATTTT. The rearrangement joins TRBV9 to TRBJ2-3; 9 nucleotides align to TRBD1. Looked up from germline, CDR1 is SGDLS and CDR2 is YYNGEE. The CDR3 is 15 amino acids. After removal of 3 bases from V and 0 bases from J, the junction contained 2 bases not matched to a gene.

The chain has TRBV29-1 and TRBJ2-7; 9 nucleotides align to TRBD1. The ends lost 6 bases at V and 2 bases at J; junction bases unmatched: 11. The CDR3 runs to 15 residues. Germline loops: CDR1 SQVTM, CDR2 ANQGSEA. In DNA form, the CDR3 reads TGCAGCGTGAACAAAGCCGGGACAGGGCCCTACGAGCAGTACTTC. This sequence encodes CSVNKAGTGPYEQYF.

This clonotype has just a few counts. As DNA, the CDR3 is TGTGCCAGCAGTGTCCCCCCCGGGAGGGATCAGCCCCAGCATTTT. Encoded protein: CASSVPPGRDQPQHF. The chain has TRBV6-4 and TRBJ1-5; D not certain. Between the trimmed V and J ends, which lost 4 bases and 5 bases, there was a span of 15 bases. The CDR3 runs 15 residues. CDR1 is MRHNA, CDR2 SNTAGT, per germline.

The chain has TRBV3-1 and TRBJ2-3; the D call may be TRBD1 or TRBD2 (6 bases each). CDR3 length equals 16 residues. With 0 bases removed from V and 2 bases from J, the gap between germline ends came to 12 bases. CDR1 and CDR2 (germline): LGHDT, YNNKEL (reference sequence). The CDR3 reads CASSQESGAFTDTQYF. The DNA for the CDR3 is TGTGCCAGCAGCCAAGAATCGGGGGCCTTCACAGATACGCAGTATTTT.

This sequence joins TRBV9 and TRBJ2-4; a weak D match, TRBD2 (5 bases). The V end lost 0 bases, the J end lost 6 bases, and 13 bases lay between the germline ends. The CDR3 runs to 15 residues. Germline-derived CDR1 and CDR2 are SGDLS and YYNGEE. This chain's CDR3 is CASSVVSGSGNIQYF. In DNA form, the CDR3 reads TGTGCCAGCAGCGTAGTTTCGGGGTCCGGAAACATTCAGTACTTC. The entire variable domain, with the rest obtained from reference TRBV9 and TRBJ2-4, is as follows: DSGVTQTPKHLITATGQRVTLRCSPRSGDLSVYWYQQSLDQGLQFLIQYYNGEERAKGNILERFSAQQFPDLHSELNLSSLELGDSALYFCASSVVSGSGNIQYFGAGTRLSVL.

The chain joins TRBV7-7 to TRBJ2-5, with TRBD2 as a possible D gene (7 bases). CDR3 length equals 14 residues. Germline values: CDR1 SSHAT, CDR2 FNYEAQ (reference sequence). Trimming shortened V by 5 bases and J by 7 bases, and 17 bases separated the two germline ends. The CDR3 DNA follows: TGTGCCAGCAGCCTACCGGGGGGCGCTGGGACCCAGTACTTC. Its translation: CASSLPGGAGTQYF.

The chain combines TRBV5-1 with TRBJ1-4; no clear D. This CDR3 is 12 amino acids long. V lost 1 base and J lost 14, with 12 bases in between. Germline lookup yields CDR1 SGHRS and CDR2 YFSETQ. For the CDR3, the DNA is TGCGCCAGCAGCTTGAGAGGGCGTCTGCTGTTTTTT. The encoded protein is CASSLRGRLLFF.

On this clonotype: One end of the junction does not line up with germline, which may come from a read error. The genes are TRBV7-9 and TRBJ1-4; D not certain. CDR3 length: 14 amino acids. CDR1 and CDR2 (germline): SEHNR, FQNEAQ (reference sequence). CDR3 loop: CASSLAGIEEKPFF. CDR3 coding DNA: TGTGCCAGCAGCTTAGCGGGGATAGAAGAAAAACCGTTTTTT.

The J gene is TRBJ2-2, the V gene TRBV7-7, with 9 nucleotides matching TRBD2. V dropped 2 bases and J dropped 6; count of bases not matched to a gene: 7. Looked up from germline, CDR1 is SSHAT and CDR2 is FNYEAQ (reference sequence). The CDR3 loop spans 16 amino acids. For the CDR3, the DNA is TGTGCCAGCAGCTTACTTGCGGGGGGGTTTGCCGGGGAGCTGTTTTTT. Its protein product is CASSLLAGGFAGELFF.

This clonotype was found a few times. This rearrangement joins TRBV19 to TRBJ2-7, with 11 bases lining up with TRBD2. Germline assignment: CDR1 LNHDA and CDR2 SQIVND (reference sequence). Unmatched junction bases numbered 5, after V lost 5 bases and J lost 5 bases. The CDR3 runs 14 residues. The CDR3, as DNA: TGTGCCAGTAGTGAGGGACTAGCGGCTCACGAGCAGTACTTC. It is translated as CASSEGLAAHEQYF.

This clonotype has a handful of counts. The V and J genes are TRBV18 and TRBJ2-5; TRBD1 aligns across 7 bases. CDR1 is KGHSH and CDR2 is LQKENI in the germline V gene. CDR3 length equals 13 residues. J gave up 4 bases and V 5 bases, and 4 bases lay outside the gene matches. Here the CDR3 reads CASSTTGRETQYF. CDR3 DNA sequence: TGTGCCAGCTCAACGACAGGGAGAGAGACCCAGTACTTC.

A few counts support this clonotype. V is TRBV12-3 or TRBV12-4 and J is TRBJ2-7, with no clear D. This CDR3 has 12 amino acids. V was cut by 3 bases and J by 3 bases, with 6 bases left in between. The CDR3 loop reads CASSFFGYEQYF. The CDR3, as DNA: TGTGCCAGCAGTTTTTTCGGCTACGAGCAGTACTTC.

This clonotype was counted ten times or more. The chain employs TRBV5-1 and TRBJ2-5, with TRBD2 as a possible D gene (5 bases). CDR1 and CDR2 from the germline V gene are SGHRS and YFSETQ. Trimming stripped 4 bases from V and 5 bases from J, with 15 bases between. The CDR3 extends over 14 amino acids. CDR3 sequence: CASSDRGNGETQYF. In nucleotides, the CDR3 is TGCGCCAGCAGCGATCGGGGTAATGGGGAGACCCAGTACTTC.

V and J are TRBV7-2 and TRBJ1-2; D remains unclear. V lost 4 bases and J 0 bases, leaving 15 bases between the germline ends. Germline CDR1 and CDR2: SGHTA and FQGNSA. This CDR3 contains 16 residues. CDR3 sequence (DNA): TGTGCCAGCAGCTCCAAAGGACCGCCCCCTAACTATGGCTACACCTTC. Its protein product is CASSSKGPPPNYGYTF.

This chain connects TRBV6-2 or TRBV6-3 to TRBJ1-3, with D possibly matching TRBD1 (6 bases). CDR3 length equals 16 residues. Per the germline V gene, CDR1 is MNHEY and CDR2 is SVGEGT. The V end lost 6 bases, the J end lost 0 bases, and 15 bases lay between the germline ends. CDR3 DNA sequence: TGTGCCAGCAGGTGGACAGCCCTGAGCTCTGGAAACACCATATATTTT. Translation: CASRWTALSSGNTIYF.

The chain employs TRBV6-5 and TRBJ2-7; a weak D match, TRBD1 (7 bases). The CDR3 is 12 amino acids. V was pared by 7 bases and J by 6 bases, with 13 bases between. Germline-derived CDR1 and CDR2 are MNHEY and SVGAGI. This chain's CDR3 is CASTQGGSEQYF. CDR3 bases: TGTGCCAGCACCCAGGGGGGAAGCGAGCAGTACTTC.

There are many counts of this clonotype. The chain joins TRBV28 to TRBJ2-5; 7 bases map to TRBD2. This CDR3 is built from 14 residues. Germline loops: CDR1 MDHEN, CDR2 SYDVKM. V lost 6 bases, J lost 3 bases, and 7 bases stayed unmatched. The CDR3 nucleotides read TGTGCCAGCAGAACCAGGGAGGGTGAAGAGACCCAGTACTTC. As protein: CASRTREGEETQYF. The full variable domain, rest sourced from reference TRBV28 and TRBJ2-5, is DVKVTQSSRYLVKRTGEKVFLECVQDMDHENMFWYRQDPGLGLRLIYFSYDVKMKEKGDIPEGYSVSREKKERFSLILESASTNQTSMYLCASRTREGEETQYFGPGTRLLVL.

The V and J genes are TRBV6-5 and TRBJ1-4; no definite D call. Trimming pared 6 bases from V and 3 bases from J, leaving 14 bases between. The germline gives CDR1 MNHEY, CDR2 SVGAGI. CDR3 size: 15 residues. The CDR3 DNA is TGTGCCAGCAGACGACAAGCTTGGCCTAATGAAAAACTGTTTTTT. This sequence encodes CASRRQAWPNEKLFF.

This clonotype came up a few times. The chain is built from TRBV12-3 or TRBV12-4 and TRBJ1-2, with D unclear. Trimming took 4 bases from V and 2 from J, leaving 8 bases between them. This CDR3 is 13 amino acids long. CDR3 coding DNA: TGTGCCAGCAGTTACTCCTTCAACTATGGCTACACCTTC. The encoded protein is CASSYSFNYGYTF.